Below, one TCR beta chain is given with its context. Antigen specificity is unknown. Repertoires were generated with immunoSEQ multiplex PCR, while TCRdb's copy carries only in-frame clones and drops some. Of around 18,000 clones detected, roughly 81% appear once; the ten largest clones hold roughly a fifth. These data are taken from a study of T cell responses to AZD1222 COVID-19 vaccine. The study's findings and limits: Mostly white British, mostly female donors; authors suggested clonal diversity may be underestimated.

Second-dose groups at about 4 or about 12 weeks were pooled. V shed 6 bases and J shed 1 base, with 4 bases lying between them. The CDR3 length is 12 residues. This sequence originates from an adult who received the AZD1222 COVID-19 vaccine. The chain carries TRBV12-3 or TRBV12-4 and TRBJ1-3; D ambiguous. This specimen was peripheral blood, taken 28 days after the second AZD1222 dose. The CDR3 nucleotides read TGTGCCAGCAGGAGGTCTGGAAACACCATATATTTT. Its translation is CASRRSGNTIYF.